This T cell receptor (beta chain) was documented in a study of T cells in Graves' hyperthyroidism and ophthalmopathy. V dropped 3 bases and J dropped 3 bases, with 12 bases sitting between them. The CDR3 runs 13 residues. In germline, CDR1 is GTSNPN, CDR2 SVGIG (reference sequence). At least ten counts were recorded for this clonotype. RNA transcripts served as the template for amplifying TCR beta CDR3 regions. An initial round of RT-PCR targeting the TCR CDR3 relied on the HTBI primer set. TCRdb passed the multiplex PCR reads through MiXCR, listing each CDR3 protein once. The sample has around 450,000 distinct CDR3 sequences, approximately 15% seen once.

The chain combines TRBV30 with TRBJ2-7; D tentatively reads TRBD1 or TRBD2 (6 bases each). The receptor was derived from a woman aged 18-29 years with Graves' hyperthyroidism. The sequenced material came from blood. Here the CDR3 reads CAWRWGAGYEQYF. Here the CDR3 DNA reads TGTGCCTGGAGATGGGGGGCTGGCTACGAGCAGTACTTC.